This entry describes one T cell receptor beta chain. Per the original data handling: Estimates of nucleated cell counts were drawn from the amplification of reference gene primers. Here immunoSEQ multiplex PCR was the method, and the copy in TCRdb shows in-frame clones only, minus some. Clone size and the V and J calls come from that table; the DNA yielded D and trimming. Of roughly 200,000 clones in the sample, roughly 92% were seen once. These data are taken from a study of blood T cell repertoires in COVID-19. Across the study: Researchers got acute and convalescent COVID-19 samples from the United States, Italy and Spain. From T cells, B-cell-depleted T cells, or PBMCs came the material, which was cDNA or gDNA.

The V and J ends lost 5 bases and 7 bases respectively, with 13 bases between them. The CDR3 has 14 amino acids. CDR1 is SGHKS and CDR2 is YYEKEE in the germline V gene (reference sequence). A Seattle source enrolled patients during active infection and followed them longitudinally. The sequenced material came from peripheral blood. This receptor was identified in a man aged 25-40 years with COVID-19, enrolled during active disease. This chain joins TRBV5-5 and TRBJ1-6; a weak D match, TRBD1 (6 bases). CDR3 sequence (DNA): TGTGCCAGCAGTGCGACAGGTGACAATTCACCCCTCCACTTT. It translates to CASSATGDNSPLHF. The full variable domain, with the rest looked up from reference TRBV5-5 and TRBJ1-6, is DAGVTQSPTHLIKTRGQQVTLRCSPISGHKSVSWYQQVLGQGPQFIFQYYEKEERGRGNFPDRFSARQFPNYSSELNVNALLLGDSALYLCASSATGDNSPLHFGNGTRLTVT.